The rows below give T cell receptor beta chains drawn from one sample of a study of blood T cell repertoires in COVID-19. Sequenced by immunoSEQ multiplex PCR; TCRdb stores in-frame clones only, minus some. Of a few hundred thousand clones in the sample, over 85% were seen once. Sequencing used PBMCs or T cells enriched from blood (not recorded which). The receptors stem from a woman aged 25 to 39 who had recovered from COVID-19. Each CDR3 is given with its conserved first and last residue. A D gene is named only where the DNA matches it firmly. Size tells how often a clone was seen (once, few, many) or the class of an expanded clone, and some rows leave it out.

j_call d_call v_call cdr3_length clone_size cdr3_aa cdr3_nt
TRBJ2-1 TRBD1 TRBV14 17 NA CASSPNRDSVPYNEQFF TGTGCCAGCAGCCCCAACCGGGACAGCGTCCCCTACAATGAGCAGTTCTTC
TRBJ2-7 NA TRBV19 14 NA CASSAGQSYYEQYF TGTGCCAGTAGTGCGGGACAGTCCTACTACGAGCAGTACTTC
TRBJ2-3 NA TRBV6-5 15 NA CASSYSQVLWDTQYF TGTGCCAGCAGTTACTCTCAGGTGCTTTGGGATACGCAGTATTTT
TRBJ1-2 NA TRBV5-1 14 NA CASSLEMGIYGYTF TGCGCCAGCAGCTTGGAAATGGGCATCTATGGCTACACCTTC
TRBJ1-5 NA TRBV5-1 14 few CASPREGGNQPQHF TGCGCCAGCCCCCGGGAGGGTGGCAATCAGCCCCAGCATTTT
TRBJ1-4 NA TRBV7-2 17 NA CASSLASGRVRHEKLFF TGTGCCAGCAGCTTAGCCTCCGGGCGGGTCCGGCATGAAAAACTGTTTTTT
TRBJ1-5 NA TRBV21-1 18 NA CASSKVLGARGDNQPQHF TGTGCCAGCAGCAAAGTGTTGGGGGCTCGGGGAGACAATCAGCCCCAGCATTTT
TRBJ1-3 TRBD1 TRBV10-2 16 NA CASRDRDGRTGNTIYF TGCGCCAGCAGAGACAGGGATGGTAGGACTGGAAACACCATATATTTT
TRBJ1-1 NA TRBV7-9 14 NA CASSARFSPLEAFF TGTGCCAGCAGCGCCCGGTTTTCCCCCCTTGAAGCTTTCTTT
TRBJ2-2 NA TRBV27 14 NA CASRPEGYPGELFF TGTGCCAGCAGACCGGAGGGGTACCCCGGGGAGCTGTTTTTT
TRBJ2-1 TRBD1 TRBV11-3 15 NA CASSLVGTGGTEQFF TGTGCCAGCAGCTTAGTTGGGACAGGGGGTACGGAGCAGTTCTTC
TRBJ2-5 NA TRBV19 13 once CASSPGGWETQYF TGTGCCAGTAGTCCTGGGGGGTGGGAGACCCAGTACTTC
TRBJ1-1 NA TRBV21-1 15 NA CASRTTGEENTEAFF TGTGCCAGCAGGACGACAGGGGAAGAGAACACTGAAGCTTTCTTT
TRBJ2-7 NA TRBV7-2 16 NA CASSLEARLASYEQYF TGTGCCAGCAGCTTAGAGGCCCGACTCGCGAGTTACGAGCAGTACTTC
TRBJ1-1 NA TRBV27 13 NA CASSPGGSTEAFF TGTGCCAGCAGCCCAGGAGGTTCAACTGAAGCTTTCTTT
TRBJ2-5 TRBD2 TRBV5-4 16 NA CASREGPGTSGETQYF TGTGCCAGCAGGGAAGGACCGGGGACTAGTGGCGAGACCCAGTACTTC
TRBJ2-2 TRBD1 TRBV11-2 16 NA CASTLRGQSNTGELFF TGTGCCAGCACCCTCCGGGGACAGTCGAACACCGGGGAGCTGTTTTTT
TRBJ2-1 NA TRBV2 14 NA CASLSGTLDNEQFF TGTGCCAGCTTATCCGGGACTCTAGACAATGAGCAGTTCTTC
TRBJ2-5 NA TRBV5-1 14 once CASSLSRTAETQYF TGCGCCAGCAGCTTGAGCCGCACCGCGGAGACCCAGTACTTC